This TCR beta chain was identified in a study of T cells after yellow fever vaccination (dated by TCRdb to between 2017 and 2020). Study-level background: The SMART-Seq v4 Ultra Low Input RNA kit was used to prepare libraries from fractions with low cell numbers. To track T-cell clones before and after primary and booster YFV17D yellow fever vaccination, bulk TCR alpha and beta repertoires were sequenced longitudinally. The cohort comprised two healthy male donors, one aged 18 to 30 and one aged 30 to 40 years. Blood samples were taken at several timepoints before and after primary and secondary immunization, and bulk PBMC replicates and cell subsets were isolated. Overall study outcomes, separate from this receptor: The study included only two donors, which limits how far the findings can be generalized. Computational filtering was needed because FACS-sorted repertoires could contain abundant contaminating clonotypes from the bulk population. Most clones expanded after primary vaccination were re-detected after the booster (around 96% of CD4 and around 88% of CD8), suggesting broad memory maintenance. A small fraction of clonotypes appeared in both the CD4 and CD8 compartments, likely as a result of convergent recombination. Compared with the primary T-cell response, the secondary T-cell response was weaker but faster, peaking on day 5 rather than day 15.

TCR cDNA was synthesized by 5'RACE template switching, which introduced a universal primer site and unique molecular identifiers. cDNA synthesis was primed from both the TCR alpha and TCR beta constant segments. Libraries were amplified in two PCR steps, with sample barcodes and sequencing adapters added in the second step. Sequencing of libraries was done on Illumina HiSeq 2500 (2x100 bp) or NovaSeq (2x150 bp). Processing in the source paper ran as follows. Reads were demultiplexed and collapsed into UMI consensus sequences with MIGEC, and V(D)J alignment was performed with MiXCR. Vaccine-responding clonotypes were identified with edgeR using replicate PBMC samples, with FDR below 0.01 and a log2 fold change above 5 up to day 15 being required. CD4 or CD8 identity was assigned to each bulk clonotype according to whether the clonotype was present at higher abundance in the sequenced CD4 repertoire or the sequenced CD8 repertoire. Clones were called with MiXCR by TCRdb after fastp trimmed the public reads at Q25, and only in-frame beta chains were retained. Each CDR3 protein gets just one entry, which takes the most common genes and DNA from the rows behind it. TCRdb, not the original authors, processed these V and J calls. The sample data list some 350,000 distinct CDR3 sequences, and around 10% of these were observed just once. The ten top clones hold less than 20% of the sample.

Including the terminal cysteine and phenylalanine, the CDR3 comprises 17 residues. CDR3 DNA is the only sequence kept; it has 51 bases, read in frame from the first base. Sequences SEHNR (CDR1) and FQNEAQ (CDR2) are obtained from the germline V gene (reference sequence). V is cut back by 5 bases and J by 1 base, with 11 bases in the junction unmatched. In the paper's terms, the treatment or condition label means: live attenuated yellow fever vaccine strain. At each blood-draw timepoint, two biological replicates of bulk PBMCs were collected. PBMCs were isolated from peripheral blood using a standard Ficoll-Paque protocol. TriZol was used to extract RNA from bulk PBMCs, from CD4 and CD8 fractions, and from dextramer-positive and dextramer-negative fractions. A word on this clonotype: The target of this receptor is not known. No clone much larger than this one lies a single base away; base qualities are absent.

The rearrangement combines TRBV7-9 with TRBJ2-3, with 8 central nucleotides matching TRBD2. The clonotype originates from a man aged 18 to 30 who received the YFV17D yellow fever vaccine. The sample was PBMCs, taken on the day of the first yellow fever vaccination. The CDR3 amino acid sequence is: CASSRRSGGGRTDTQYF. The DNA reads as follows: TGTGCCAGCAGCCGAAGATCGGGGGGGGGACGCACAGATACGCAGTATTTT.